This T cell receptor beta chain was documented in a study of T-cell memory formation after mild COVID-19 (dated by TCRdb to about 2021). As for the study more broadly: TCR sequence clusters from the two donors were largely donor specific. Longitudinal TCRalpha and TCRbeta repertoire sequencing tracked T-cell clones expanding and contracting after mild COVID-19 in two donors. Two young, previously healthy adult volunteers made up the cohort, one male and one female. The study at large found these results: Contracting CD4+ clones turned up mainly in the CM and EM memory subsets, whereas EMRA was where CD8+ clones were enriched. SARS-CoV-2 specificity was not confirmed for the second-wave clones peaking on day 37. The study included only a couple of mild cases, and larger cohorts that include severe cases with pre-infection samples were judged to be necessary. From day 15 to 85, contracting clones showed balanced CD4/CD8 phenotypes, whereas a second wave of clones that expanded from day 15 to 37 leaned towards CD4+. Some responding clones were detected in pre-infection memory, which suggested that pre-existing cross-reactive memory T cells had joined the SARS-CoV-2 response.

The reads were generated on an Illumina NovaSeq 6000. Using 5'RACE with constant-segment primers, TCRalpha and TCRbeta cDNA libraries were constructed, with sample barcodes and unique molecular identifiers added in the process. Trizol reagent was used to extract RNA from every sample. Libraries were amplified in two PCR steps, with a second sample barcode and Illumina TruSeq adapters added in the second step. The libraries were sequenced on an Illumina NovaSeq using 2 x 150 bp paired-end reads. The authors' analysis ran thus. With migec v1.2.7, reads were demultiplexed and then collapsed into UMI-guided consensus sequences. Using mixcr v2.1.11, UMI consensuses were aligned to TRA and TRB V and J templates and then assembled into clonotypes. Clonotypes were classified as expanded or contracted when called significant by both edgeR and NoisET, with noise models trained on biological replicates. For edgeR calls, a false discovery rate-adjusted p below 0.01 and a log2 fold-change threshold of 1 were applied. As an exploratory analysis of dynamics, max-normalized trajectories of the 1000 most abundant clonotypes were examined by PCA with hierarchical clustering. Separately sequenced CD4+ and CD8+ repertoires were used to assign a CD4 or CD8 phenotype to each responding clone. The public reads were reanalyzed by TCRdb: fastp trimming at Q25, MiXCR alignment, in-frame beta chains only. One record per CDR3 amino acid sequence lists the most common genes and DNA. For this entry, the V and J calls and clone size follow TCRdb and not the study's own pipeline. The sample records roughly 250,000 distinct CDR3 sequences, roughly a sixth of which are singletons. Together, the top ten hold 20% to 25% of the sample.

This clonotype was found a few times. The antigen this receptor binds is unknown. No base quality information exists; no much larger clone differs at one position. The junction shows trimming of 0 bases on V and 4 bases on J, plus 4 bases between the germline ends. The CDR3 sequence holds 13 residues, the cysteine and phenylalanine included. Of all the DNA, just the CDR3 is kept, 39 bases in frame from base 1. CDR1 is given as SGHVS and CDR2 as FQNEAQ, both from the germline V gene. Ficoll-Paque density gradient centrifugation was used to isolate PBMCs. This receptor was taken from a man aged 18 to 29 who had mild COVID-19 (a few samples of this study predate the infection). The sample titles of this study are shuffled in the database, so cell type and time point are left out; the donor was told from shared clones. Here the chain combines TRBV7-8 and TRBJ1-5; the D gene cannot be resolved reliably. Sequencing was done on a sample of PBMCs or a T cell subset sorted from them (not recorded which). The CDR3 region: CASSLARNQPQHF. The DNA sequence is given as TGTGCCAGCAGCTTAGCGAGAAATCAGCCCCAGCATTTT.